This note documents a single T cell receptor (beta chain) sequence. Germline-derived CDR1 and CDR2 are ENHRY and SYGVKD. The V and J ends lost 10 bases and 4 bases, in that order; junction bases with no gene match: 14. The CDR3 totals 15 residues. Authors' methods: Estimation of nucleated cell counts was performed using reference gene primer amplification. Profiled with immunoSEQ multiplex PCR; TCRdb holds only in-frame clones, not every one. That table supplies the V and J calls and clone size; D and trimming were determined from the DNA. The sample lists more than 95,000 clones, 70% to 90% occurring once. The data derive from a study of blood T cell repertoires in COVID-19. Across the study: PBMCs, B-cell-depleted T cells, or T cells provided the cDNA or gDNA that made up the material.

The J gene is TRBJ1-2, the V gene TRBV10-3, with 8 bases lining up with TRBD1. The sequenced material came from peripheral blood. The sequence came from a man in his fifties in a cohort sampled during active COVID-19. DNA for the CDR3: TGTGCCACGCGCGGGACAGGTGAAACCCTCTATGGCTACACCTTC. Translating gives CATRGTGETLYGYTF.